This T cell receptor beta chain was identified in a study of blood T cells in healthy people across ages. Alongside a J-beta primer mix, a sample-barcoded 5' primer served in a second PCR lasting roughly 6 to 11 cycles. TCRdb re-analysed the 5' RACE reads in MiXCR, keeping a single row per CDR3 protein. The top ten hold roughly 20% of the sample, which has about 570,000 distinct CDR3 sequences, 27% seen once. The V gene lost 0 bases and the J gene lost 0 bases, with 8 bases spanning the gap. The CDR3 covers 16 residues. Germline CDR1 is LGHNA and CDR2 is YSLEER. A few counts support this clonotype. The antigen is undetermined. Whole-study findings and limits: Reliance upon unsorted PBMCs precluded definitive naive versus antigen-experienced comparison.

The study drew donors from healthy Caucasian individuals in Russia aged 6 to 90. This chain connects TRBV4-3 to TRBJ2-2; D uncertain. Sample: blood. This TCR came from a woman aged 70-85 years in good health. The CDR3 DNA is TGCGCCAGCAGCCAAGAACTGGCGGCGAACACCGGGGAGCTGTTTTTT. Its translation is CASSQELAANTGELFF.